This T cell receptor beta chain stems from a study of T cell repertoires in ileal Crohn's disease (dated by TCRdb to between 2017 and 2020). Concerning the study at large: The median duration of disease was roughly 7.6 years, and at the time of surgery 35% to 45% of patients were active smokers. TCR repertoire analysis was done in about 57 Crohn's disease patients from a prospective multicentre cohort. M6 samples were neoterminal ileum biopsies taken at postoperative colonoscopy. The study was conducted in parallel with a multicentre cohort that was designed to identify predictors of early endoscopic recurrence following ileocolonic resection. Endoscopic postoperative recurrence was defined as a Rutgeerts score above i0. A total of roughly 170 mucosal samples from around 50 patients were sequenced, with samples obtained at several locations on the surgical specimen and at postoperative endoscopy. Every patient underwent surgery because of a complication, which was stricturing disease in around 61% of cases and penetrating disease in about 39%. About half of the patients received postoperative therapy: 11 received thiopurines and 15 to 20 received anti-TNF agents. Broad study findings and their caveats: The timing of postoperative endoscopy varied within the first year after surgery, and the median delay was around 6.9 months. Patients who were active smokers at surgery had a significantly higher proportion of clonal expansions than non-smokers (about 27% vs 20%, p=0.02). Compared with CD4 T cells, sorted CD8 T cells contained more high-frequency clones, which suggests that the mucosal expansions were mostly CD8. Higher high-frequency clone percentages at surgery were associated with endoscopic recurrence; all patients with clonality above 26.8% (18/57) had recurrence. Mucosal CD4 and CD8 T cells were sorted and sequenced only in a subgroup of patients, the size of which was not stated.

The sample's time point, from its label and the paper: neoterminal ileum biopsy at postoperative endoscopy, about 6 months after surgery. Adults with ileal or ileocolonic Crohn's disease for whom ileocolonic resection was indicated were considered eligible. Whole ileal mucosal biopsies were kept frozen at -80 degrees C prior to DNA extraction. A TRizol-based method was used to extract genomic DNA from the frozen whole biopsies, and the DNA was quantified with a NanoDrop 2000 spectrophotometer. Remarks on this clone: The antigen it binds to is not known. Base quality data are lacking; no much larger clone is found one base away.

Roughly 500 nanograms of biopsy DNA per sample were submitted for commercial TCRB immunosequencing. CDR3 regions were amplified from genomic DNA by Adaptive Biotechnology using a two-step, amplification bias-controlled multiplex PCR. The first PCR used primers for every V and J gene segment; the second PCR added barcodes and Illumina adapters. An Illumina instrument was used to sequence the CDR3 libraries. The authors' analysis ran thus. Analysis combined the vendor-provided pipelines with custom analysis of raw data in R/Bioconductor under R version 3.3.0. Clonality, which ranges from 0 to 1, was calculated as the inverse of the normalised Shannon entropy across all productive clones. The repertoire share taken up by the top 100 clones defined high-frequency clones, and only clones that passed a 95% confidence test were kept. The Simpson index measured repertoire diversity, and the Morisita-Horn index measured overlap between samples. TCRdb carries this immuneACCESS record with in-frame sequences only. Its versions omit some clonotypes, under half of them owing to an unresolved V gene in the studies checked, with the rest unexplained. The DNA was the basis for D and trimming; V, J and clone size are from that table. For this sample there are 9,500 to 11,000 clones; 79% appear just once. The top ten constitute approximately 7.7% of the sample.

Trimming costs V 3 bases and J 7 bases, and their ends lie 15 bases apart. Including cysteine and phenylalanine, the CDR3 has 14 amino acids. The kept DNA is CDR3 alone, 42 bases in frame from the first base. For CDR1 and CDR2, the germline V gene lists ENHRY and SYGVKD. This receptor was taken from an adult with Crohn's disease. Sequencing input: ileal tissue. The chain joins TRBV10-3 to TRBJ1-1; a tentative D call is TRBD1 (6 bases match). Read as DNA, the sequence is TGTGCCATCAGTGACCCACAGGGAAATCGTGAAGCTTTCTTT. It codes for CAISDPQGNREAFF.